A selection of T cell receptor beta chains follows, all from one sample in a study of cytomegalovirus exposure and HLA in healthy donors. Generated by immunoSEQ multiplex PCR, the TCRdb table keeps only in-frame clones and is missing some. The top ten hold almost 2.5% of the sample, which has around 150,000 clones, 80% to 85% seen once. The sequenced sample was PBMCs. The receptor source for this set is a boy aged 2-15 years in good health and CMV-seronegative. Both conserved end residues are part of each CDR3. Each record gives: V gene, clone size, D gene, J gene, CDR3 DNA, CDR3 protein. A D gene is named only where the DNA matches it firmly. For some rows the clone size is stated as once, few or many, or as a class when expanded; others skip it.

V gene: TRBV6-1
clone size: -
D gene: TRBD1
J gene: TRBJ1-1
CDR3 DNA: TGTGCCAGCAGTCGGACAGGGGACTACACTGAAGCTTTCTTT
CDR3 protein: CASSRTGDYTEAFF

V gene: TRBV4-1
clone size: -
D gene: -
J gene: TRBJ2-7
CDR3 DNA: TGCGCCAGCAGCCAAAACCGGGACACCTACGAGCAGTACTTC
CDR3 protein: CASSQNRDTYEQYF

V gene: TRBV5-1
clone size: -
D gene: -
J gene: TRBJ2-5
CDR3 DNA: TGCGCCAGCAGCGGGGGGGCCGGAGCTAGCGCGTGGGCCAGCACTGGGGCCCAGTACTTC
CDR3 protein: CASSGGAGASAWASTGAQYF

V gene: TRBV2
clone size: -
D gene: -
J gene: TRBJ1-5
CDR3 DNA: TGTGCCAGCAGTGAAGAGGGGGGGTGGGGCATCGGGCCCCTTAATCAGCCCCAGCATTTT
CDR3 protein: CASSEEGGWGIGPLNQPQHF

V gene: TRBV28
clone size: -
D gene: -
J gene: TRBJ1-4
CDR3 DNA: TGTGCCAGCAGCCCCACGACAGCAACTAATGAAAAACTGTTTTTT
CDR3 protein: CASSPTTATNEKLFF

V gene: TRBV7-9
clone size: -
D gene: TRBD2
J gene: TRBJ2-7
CDR3 DNA: TGTGCCAGCAGCTCGGGGGGGGTTCGGTTTAACGAGCAGTACTTC
CDR3 protein: CASSSGGVRFNEQYF

V gene: TRBV10-1
clone size: -
D gene: TRBD2
J gene: TRBJ2-7
CDR3 DNA: TGCGCCAGCAGTGAGTCTAGCGGGGGATGGGCCTACGAGCAGTACTTC
CDR3 protein: CASSESSGGWAYEQYF

V gene: TRBV5-1
clone size: -
D gene: -
J gene: TRBJ1-3
CDR3 DNA: TGCGCCAGCAGCCTGATGAGACGGGGAATCGGTTCTTCGGGAAACACCATATATTTT
CDR3 protein: CASSLMRRGIGSSGNTIYF

V gene: TRBV19
clone size: -
D gene: -
J gene: TRBJ2-3
CDR3 DNA: TGTGCCAGTAGTATCAGGACTAGCACAGATACGCAGTATTTT
CDR3 protein: CASSIRTSTDTQYF

V gene: TRBV7-3
clone size: -
D gene: TRBD2
J gene: TRBJ2-1
CDR3 DNA: TGTGCCAGCAGCTTACTAGCGGGAGCAGGGAATGAGCAGTTCTTC
CDR3 protein: CASSLLAGAGNEQFF

V gene: TRBV5-1
clone size: -
D gene: -
J gene: TRBJ2-7
CDR3 DNA: TGCGCCAGCAGCTTGGAAGGCAGGGGGGCCTACGAGCAGTACTTC
CDR3 protein: CASSLEGRGAYEQYF

V gene: TRBV5-5
clone size: -
D gene: -
J gene: TRBJ2-2
CDR3 DNA: TGTGCCAGCAGCTTGGCAGCGGCCGGGGAGCTGTTTTTT
CDR3 protein: CASSLAAAGELFF

V gene: TRBV7-2
clone size: -
D gene: -
J gene: TRBJ1-2
CDR3 DNA: TGTGCCAGCAGCGCGGTGAGCGGTAGCTACACCTTC
CDR3 protein: CASSAVSGSYTF

V gene: TRBV5-1
clone size: -
D gene: TRBD1
J gene: TRBJ1-3
CDR3 DNA: TGCGCCAGCAGCATCGGGACAGTAAGAACCTCTGGAAACACCATATATTTT
CDR3 protein: CASSIGTVRTSGNTIYF

V gene: TRBV29-1
clone size: -
D gene: -
J gene: TRBJ2-1
CDR3 DNA: TGCAGCGTTGCGGTGGGGGGGGGCCACAATGAGCAGTTCTTC
CDR3 protein: CSVAVGGGHNEQFF

V gene: TRBV30
clone size: -
D gene: TRBD1
J gene: TRBJ1-3
CDR3 DNA: TGTGCCTGGGGCCGGGACAGGGTTTCTCGGTCTGGAAACACCATATATTTT
CDR3 protein: CAWGRDRVSRSGNTIYF

V gene: TRBV19
clone size: -
D gene: TRBD1
J gene: TRBJ1-5
CDR3 DNA: TGTGCCAGTAGTATAGAGCAGGGGGCGTTTGGTCAGCCCCAGCATTTT
CDR3 protein: CASSIEQGAFGQPQHF

V gene: TRBV29-1
clone size: -
D gene: -
J gene: TRBJ1-1
CDR3 DNA: TGCAGCGTTGAAGATCCTACCCTCCAGGCTGAAGCTTTCTTT
CDR3 protein: CSVEDPTLQAEAFF

V gene: TRBV5-8
clone size: -
D gene: -
J gene: TRBJ1-1
CDR3 DNA: TGTGCCAGCAGCTTGGAAGCCGAGGGCACGTACACTGAAGCTTTCTTT
CDR3 protein: CASSLEAEGTYTEAFF

V gene: TRBV7-9
clone size: -
D gene: -
J gene: TRBJ1-1
CDR3 DNA: TGTGCCAGCAGCTTAAGTCCCGGAGGCGTAAACACTGAAGCTTTCTTT
CDR3 protein: CASSLSPGGVNTEAFF

V gene: TRBV15
clone size: -
D gene: TRBD1
J gene: TRBJ1-6
CDR3 DNA: TGTGCCACCAGCAGACTCCAGGGACAGGGGGGTTCACCCCTCCACTTT
CDR3 protein: CATSRLQGQGGSPLHF

V gene: TRBV5-1
clone size: -
D gene: -
J gene: TRBJ2-3
CDR3 DNA: TGCGCCAGCACCCAATCGGATCGCACAGATACGCGGTATTTT
CDR3 protein: CASTQSDRTDTRYF

V gene: TRBV6-1
clone size: few
D gene: -
J gene: TRBJ2-7
CDR3 DNA: TGTGCCAGCAGTGAATGGAGTCCCCCCTACGAGCAGTACTTC
CDR3 protein: CASSEWSPPYEQYF

V gene: TRBV9
clone size: few
D gene: -
J gene: TRBJ2-7
CDR3 DNA: TGTGCCAGCAGCGTAAGTACTTCCTACGAGCAGTACTTC
CDR3 protein: CASSVSTSYEQYF

V gene: TRBV18
clone size: -
D gene: -
J gene: TRBJ1-5
CDR3 DNA: TGTGCCAGCTCACCTCCAGGGTGGAATCAGCCCCAGCATTTT
CDR3 protein: CASSPPGWNQPQHF

V gene: TRBV7-6
clone size: -
D gene: -
J gene: TRBJ2-3
CDR3 DNA: TGTGCCAGCAGCTTAGCTAGCGGTCGCTCGCAGTATTTT
CDR3 protein: CASSLASGRSQYF

V gene: TRBV9
clone size: once
D gene: TRBD1
J gene: TRBJ2-7
CDR3 DNA: TGTGCCAGCAGCGATCTGGACAGGGGCGAGCAGTACTTC
CDR3 protein: CASSDLDRGEQYF

V gene: TRBV6-1
clone size: few
D gene: TRBD2
J gene: TRBJ2-2
CDR3 DNA: TGTGCCAGCAGTGCCCGGACTAGCGTCGGCGGGGAGCTGTTTTTT
CDR3 protein: CASSARTSVGGELFF

V gene: TRBV19
clone size: once
D gene: -
J gene: TRBJ2-7
CDR3 DNA: TGTGCCAGTAGTAGGGGGCAGGGGCCTCACTCCTACGAGCAGTACTTC
CDR3 protein: CASSRGQGPHSYEQYF

V gene: TRBV10-3
clone size: -
D gene: -
J gene: TRBJ1-3
CDR3 DNA: TGTGCCATCAACCCGTCCCCAGGCAACTCTGGAAACACCATATATTTT
CDR3 protein: CAINPSPGNSGNTIYF

V gene: TRBV2
clone size: -
D gene: -
J gene: TRBJ2-7
CDR3 DNA: TGTGCCAGCAGTGGAGGGACAAGGTTAAACGAGCAGTACTTC
CDR3 protein: CASSGGTRLNEQYF

V gene: TRBV7-9
clone size: -
D gene: TRBD2
J gene: TRBJ2-7
CDR3 DNA: TGTTCCAGCAGCTTAAGGGCCTCGGGGGGAAGCTCCTACGAGCAGTACTTC
CDR3 protein: CSSSLRASGGSSYEQYF

V gene: TRBV6-4
clone size: -
D gene: -
J gene: TRBJ2-1
CDR3 DNA: TGTGCCAGCAGCGCGGACTACAATCCTGTCGATGAGCAGTTCTTC
CDR3 protein: CASSADYNPVDEQFF

V gene: TRBV4-1
clone size: -
D gene: -
J gene: TRBJ1-2
CDR3 DNA: TGCGCCAGCAGCCAAGACAGGGAATTAGGCTACACCTTC
CDR3 protein: CASSQDRELGYTF

V gene: TRBV19
clone size: -
D gene: TRBD2
J gene: TRBJ2-5
CDR3 DNA: TGTGCCAGTAGTGGGGGACTAGCTCAAAAGACCCAGTACTTC
CDR3 protein: CASSGGLAQKTQYF

V gene: TRBV28
clone size: -
D gene: -
J gene: TRBJ2-2
CDR3 DNA: TGTGCCAGCAGTTCAACAGGTCCCCCGAACACCGGGGAGCTGTTTTTT
CDR3 protein: CASSSTGPPNTGELFF

V gene: TRBV12-5
clone size: -
D gene: TRBD1
J gene: TRBJ2-2
CDR3 DNA: TGTGCTAGTGGACGAAACGACAGGGGGCTTCATGTGAACACCGGGGAGCTGTTTTTT
CDR3 protein: CASGRNDRGLHVNTGELFF

V gene: TRBV15
clone size: -
D gene: -
J gene: TRBJ2-7
CDR3 DNA: TGTGCCACCAGCAGAGATAAGGGGAACTACGAGCAGTACTTC
CDR3 protein: CATSRDKGNYEQYF

V gene: TRBV6-5
clone size: few
D gene: TRBD1
J gene: TRBJ1-2
CDR3 DNA: TGTGCCAGCAGTTTAGGGACAGGACCAGGCTACACCTTC
CDR3 protein: CASSLGTGPGYTF

V gene: TRBV6-6
clone size: -
D gene: -
J gene: TRBJ2-1
CDR3 DNA: TGTGCCAGCAGTGCCCCGAGGGCGGACAATGAGCAGTTCTTC
CDR3 protein: CASSAPRADNEQFF

V gene: TRBV6-1
clone size: -
D gene: TRBD2
J gene: TRBJ2-2
CDR3 DNA: TGTGCCAGCAGTGAGACTAGCATGGCCGGGGAGCTGTTTTTT
CDR3 protein: CASSETSMAGELFF

V gene: TRBV15
clone size: -
D gene: TRBD1
J gene: TRBJ2-7
CDR3 DNA: TGTGCCACCAGCAGGCCTTCTACAGGGGCTTCCGAGCAGTACTTC
CDR3 protein: CATSRPSTGASEQYF

V gene: TRBV6-5
clone size: -
D gene: -
J gene: TRBJ1-5
CDR3 DNA: TGTGCCAGCACCACCCTGGGGAGGGGCCAGCCCCAGCATTTT
CDR3 protein: CASTTLGRGQPQHF

V gene: TRBV5-6
clone size: -
D gene: -
J gene: TRBJ1-1
CDR3 DNA: TGTGCCAGCAGCCCGGTAGGGGTTCTGAACACTGAAGCTTTCTTT
CDR3 protein: CASSPVGVLNTEAFF

V gene: TRBV2
clone size: -
D gene: TRBD1
J gene: TRBJ1-2
CDR3 DNA: TGTGCCAGCAGTGCTCGGACAGGCCTCTATGGCTACACCTTC
CDR3 protein: CASSARTGLYGYTF

V gene: TRBV11-3
clone size: -
D gene: -
J gene: TRBJ2-3
CDR3 DNA: TGTGCCAGCAGCTTTCTGGGGGCTACCACAGATACGCAGTATTTT
CDR3 protein: CASSFLGATTDTQYF

V gene: TRBV2
clone size: -
D gene: TRBD1
J gene: TRBJ2-5
CDR3 DNA: TGTGCCAGCAGTGGATGGGGACAGGGGATGGAGGAGACCCAGTACTTC
CDR3 protein: CASSGWGQGMEETQYF

V gene: TRBV7-9
clone size: -
D gene: TRBD1
J gene: TRBJ1-1
CDR3 DNA: TGTGCCAGCAGCCTCCCAGGGGGACGGACTGAAGCTTTCTTT
CDR3 protein: CASSLPGGRTEAFF

V gene: TRBV25-1
clone size: -
D gene: -
J gene: TRBJ1-1
CDR3 DNA: TGTGCCAGCAGCGTTTCAGGTGAAGCTTTCTTT
CDR3 protein: CASSVSGEAFF

V gene: TRBV5-1
clone size: few
D gene: -
J gene: TRBJ1-1
CDR3 DNA: TGCGCCAGCAGCTTGGGTCCGGACAGAGAAGCTTTCTTT
CDR3 protein: CASSLGPDREAFF

V gene: TRBV4-1
clone size: -
D gene: -
J gene: TRBJ2-5
CDR3 DNA: TGCGCCAGCAGCCAAAGCCGCGGGGAGACCCAGTACTTC
CDR3 protein: CASSQSRGETQYF

V gene: TRBV5-8
clone size: -
D gene: -
J gene: TRBJ1-1
CDR3 DNA: TGTGCCAGCAGCTTGGTTCCCCAGGGGCCAATGAACACTGAAGCTTTCTTT
CDR3 protein: CASSLVPQGPMNTEAFF

V gene: TRBV2
clone size: -
D gene: TRBD1
J gene: TRBJ1-2
CDR3 DNA: TGTGCCAGCAGTGAAGGGACAGGAACTCTTTATGGCTACACCTTC
CDR3 protein: CASSEGTGTLYGYTF

V gene: TRBV9
clone size: -
D gene: TRBD2
J gene: TRBJ2-1
CDR3 DNA: TGTGCCAGCAGCGTAGTGGCGGGAGGGCGTGATGAGCAGTTCTTC
CDR3 protein: CASSVVAGGRDEQFF

V gene: TRBV18
clone size: -
D gene: -
J gene: TRBJ1-1
CDR3 DNA: TGTGCCAGCTCACCAACGGGGATCCCCCCAAACACTGAAGCTTTCTTT
CDR3 protein: CASSPTGIPPNTEAFF

V gene: TRBV4-1
clone size: -
D gene: -
J gene: TRBJ2-1
CDR3 DNA: TGCGCCAGCAGCCAAGTTAGTTCCGACAATGAGCAGTTCTTC
CDR3 protein: CASSQVSSDNEQFF

V gene: TRBV4-3
clone size: -
D gene: TRBD1
J gene: TRBJ1-6
CDR3 DNA: TGCGCCAGCAGCCACCTCTCCCCGGGACAGGGTTCACCCCTCCACTTT
CDR3 protein: CASSHLSPGQGSPLHF